The 11 T cell receptor beta chains presented below share a single source sample, sequenced in a study of cytomegalovirus exposure and HLA in healthy donors. A multiplex PCR was run with 60 Vbeta primers and 13 Jbeta primers. TCRdb's table, derived via immunoSEQ multiplex PCR, lists solely in-frame clones and lacks some. Found here are 120,000 or so clones, 76% of them singletons; the top ten hold around 16%. Sequencing used PBMCs. These receptors were taken from a man between 45 and 60 years old in good health and CMV-seropositive.

This chain connects TRBV29-1 to TRBJ2-3, with 9 bases lining up with TRBD2. The V segment lost 2 bases and the J segment 0 bases; nucleotides outside the gene matches: 6. This CDR3 comprises 16 residues. Germline V lookup: CDR1 SQVTM, CDR2 ANQGSEA. Written as DNA, the CDR3 is TGCAGCGTTGAACATGGGACTAGCCTTAGCACAGATACGCAGTATTTT. Its translation is CSVEHGTSLSTDTQYF.

The chain has TRBV12-1 and TRBJ1-1. TRBV12-1 is deemed a pseudogene. The length of the CDR3 is 14 residues. CDR3 protein: CASSPGFWRSEAFF. The CDR3 coding sequence is TGTGCCAGCAGCCCTGGGTTTTGGAGGTCGGAAGCTTTCTTT.

J is TRBJ2-7 and V is TRBV7-7; possibly TRBD1 for D (6 bases). The germline V gene encodes CDR1 SSHAT and CDR2 FNYEAQ (reference sequence). This CDR3 is built from 14 residues. Trimming took off 9 bases at V and 3 bases at J, with 18 bases between the two ends. This chain's CDR3 is CASRTGHSFYEQYF. The CDR3 DNA reads TGTGCCAGTAGGACGGGACATAGCTTCTACGAGCAGTACTTC.

A few counts support this clone. The chain links TRBV4-3 to TRBJ1-4; D not resolved. The V gene's germline CDR1 is LGHNA and CDR2 YSLEER. There are 15 residues in the CDR3. Deletions cut 1 base from V and 5 bases from J, with 11 bases between. CDR3 DNA sequence: TGCGCCAGCAGCCAAGGGACGGGAACGAATGAAAAACTGTTTTTT. Its protein is CASSQGTGTNEKLFF.

This clone showed up just a few times. The rearrangement joins TRBV7-6 to TRBJ2-1; D is perhaps TRBD2 (7 bases). Germline values: CDR1 SGHVS, CDR2 FNYEAQ. V was pared by 5 bases and J by 9 bases, with 17 bases between. CDR3 length equals 14 residues. The chain's CDR3 is CASSPGGPGPEQFF. CDR3 nucleotides: TGTGCCAGCAGCCCCGGGGGGCCTGGGCCTGAGCAGTTCTTC.

The chain joins TRBV28 to TRBJ1-4; no clear D. The CDR3 totals 14 residues. Germline CDR1 reads MDHEN; CDR2 reads SYDVKM. V lost 3 bases and J 3 bases, leaving 8 bases between the germline ends. The CDR3 sequence is CASSLAGANEKLFF. CDR3 coding DNA: TGTGCCAGCAGTTTGGCCGGGGCTAATGAAAAACTGTTTTTT.

Only a few counts were recorded for this clone. This chain connects TRBV7-9 to TRBJ2-1; D is perhaps TRBD1 (5 bases). In germline, CDR1 is SEHNR, CDR2 FQNEAQ (reference sequence). V was pared by 2 bases and J by 9 bases, with 11 bases between. This CDR3 spans 13 amino acids. The CDR3 reads CASSLWPGPEQFF. For the CDR3, the DNA is TGTGCCAGCAGCTTATGGCCAGGGCCTGAGCAGTTCTTC.

The CDR3 coding sequence is TGTGCCAGCAGTGGGGTCAGGGGGACAGATACGCAGTATTTT. Its translation: CASSGVRGTDTQYF. V usage is TRBV2 and J usage is TRBJ2-3; 7 bases fit TRBD1. Losses at the gene ends were 4 bases for V and 3 bases for J; bases not matched to a gene: 4. This CDR3 has 14 residues. CDR1 is SNHLY and CDR2 is FYNNEI in the germline V gene.

This clone was recorded a few times. The chain couples TRBV4-1 to TRBJ1-1; TRBD1 aligns across 11 bases. The germline CDR1 and CDR2 sequences are MGHRA and YSYEKL. Trimming at V came to 0 bases and at J to 1 base, leaving 10 bases not matched to a gene. This CDR3 contains 19 residues. The CDR3 spells CASSQDNQLGQGGNTEAFF. The CDR3, as DNA: TGCGCCAGCAGCCAAGATAATCAGTTGGGACAGGGGGGGAACACTGAAGCTTTCTTT.

This clone was counted between two and nine times. The genes are TRBV2 and TRBJ2-7, with D perhaps matching TRBD2 (5 bases). CDR3 length: 12 amino acids. Germline CDR1 is SNHLY and CDR2 is FYNNEI. V was pared by 5 bases and J by 4 bases, with 9 bases between. The DNA of the CDR3 is TGTGCCAGCAGTAGGAGGTTTTACGAGCAGTACTTC. It specifies CASSRRFYEQYF.

This rearrangement joins TRBV5-6 to TRBJ1-1; 7 nucleotides agree with TRBD1. The V gene end was trimmed by 0 bases and the J gene end by 0 bases; junction bases not matched to a gene: 2. This CDR3 has 15 residues. Germline V gene lookup returns CDR1 SGHDT and CDR2 YYEEEE. CDR3 sequence (DNA): TGTGCCAGCAGCTTGGGGGGGACAGTGAACACTGAAGCTTTCTTT. Its translation is CASSLGGTVNTEAFF.